This T cell receptor beta chain originates from a study of technical replicates of blood from a handful of donors. Sequenced by immunoSEQ multiplex PCR; TCRdb stores in-frame clones only, minus some. The sample yields tens of thousands of clones, around 97% seen once. J gave up 1 base and V 4 bases, and 9 bases lay outside the gene matches. The CDR3 is 17 amino acids. Looked up from germline, CDR1 is SGHAT and CDR2 is FQNNGV. This receptor was obtained from a human donor in good health. Sequencing input: T cells isolated from PBMCs. This chain joins TRBV11-2 and TRBJ2-1, with 8 bases fitting TRBD2. In DNA form, the CDR3 reads TGTGCCAGCAGCTCCACCCTAGCGGGTGATTCCTACAATGAGCAGTTCTTC. It encodes CASSSTLAGDSYNEQFF.